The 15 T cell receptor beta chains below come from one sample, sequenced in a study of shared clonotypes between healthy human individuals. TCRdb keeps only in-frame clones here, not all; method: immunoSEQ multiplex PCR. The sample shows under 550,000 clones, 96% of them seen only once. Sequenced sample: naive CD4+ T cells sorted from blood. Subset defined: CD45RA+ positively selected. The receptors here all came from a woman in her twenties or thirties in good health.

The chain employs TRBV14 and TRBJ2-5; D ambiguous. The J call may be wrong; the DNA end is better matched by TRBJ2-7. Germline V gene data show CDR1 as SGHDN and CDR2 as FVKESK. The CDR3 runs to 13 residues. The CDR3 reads CASSQSLIYEQYF. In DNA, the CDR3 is TGTGCCAGCAGCCAAAGTCTGATCTACGAGCAGTACTTC.

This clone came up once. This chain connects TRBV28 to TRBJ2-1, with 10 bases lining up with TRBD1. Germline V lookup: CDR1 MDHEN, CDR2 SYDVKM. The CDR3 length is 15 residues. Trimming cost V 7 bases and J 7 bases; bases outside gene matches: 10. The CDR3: CASKPDRGRLNEQFF. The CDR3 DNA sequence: TGTGCCAGCAAGCCCGACAGGGGGCGCCTAAATGAGCAGTTCTTC.

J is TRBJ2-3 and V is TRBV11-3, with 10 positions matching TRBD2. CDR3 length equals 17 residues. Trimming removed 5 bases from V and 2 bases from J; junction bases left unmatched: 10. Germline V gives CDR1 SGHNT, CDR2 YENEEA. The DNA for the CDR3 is TGTGCCAGCAGCAATAGCCTCCTAGCGGGGGACACAGATACGCAGTATTTT. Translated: CASSNSLLAGDTDTQYF. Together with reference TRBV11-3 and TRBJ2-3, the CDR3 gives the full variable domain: EAGVVQSPRYKIIEKKQPVAFWCNPISGHNTLYWYLQNLGQGPELLIRYENEEAVDDSQLPKDRFSAERLKGVDSTLKIQPAELGDSAVYLCASSNSLLAGDTDTQYFGPGTRLTVL.

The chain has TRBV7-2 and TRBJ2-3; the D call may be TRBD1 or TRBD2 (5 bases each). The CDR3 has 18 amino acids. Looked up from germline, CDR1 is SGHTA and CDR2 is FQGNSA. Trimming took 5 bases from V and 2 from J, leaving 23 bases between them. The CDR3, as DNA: TGTGCCAGCAGCCTCCGACAGAGGGCGCTTAGTTTCACAGATACGCAGTATTTT. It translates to CASSLRQRALSFTDTQYF.

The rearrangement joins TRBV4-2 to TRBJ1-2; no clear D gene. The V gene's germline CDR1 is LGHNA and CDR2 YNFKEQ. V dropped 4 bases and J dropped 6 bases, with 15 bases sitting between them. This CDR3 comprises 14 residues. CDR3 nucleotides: TGTGCCAGCAGCCTAGAGGTGGGTCTTCATGGCTACACCTTC. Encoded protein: CASSLEVGLHGYTF.

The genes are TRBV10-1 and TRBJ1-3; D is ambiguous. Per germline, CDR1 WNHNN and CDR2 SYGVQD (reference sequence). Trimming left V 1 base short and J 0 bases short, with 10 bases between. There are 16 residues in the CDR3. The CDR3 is CASSEFGQHSGNTIYF. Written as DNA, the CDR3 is TGCGCCAGCAGTGAGTTTGGGCAGCACTCTGGAAACACCATATATTTT.

This CDR3 reads CASIQSTGLPYEQYF. The CDR3 nucleotides are TGTGCCAGCATCCAATCGACAGGACTACCTTACGAGCAGTACTTC. V usage is TRBV28 and J usage is TRBJ2-7; D could derive from TRBD1 or TRBD2 (6 bases each). The CDR3 is 15 amino acids. CDR1 is MDHEN, CDR2 SYDVKM, per germline. Trimming removed 7 bases from V and 4 bases from J, with 20 bases in between.

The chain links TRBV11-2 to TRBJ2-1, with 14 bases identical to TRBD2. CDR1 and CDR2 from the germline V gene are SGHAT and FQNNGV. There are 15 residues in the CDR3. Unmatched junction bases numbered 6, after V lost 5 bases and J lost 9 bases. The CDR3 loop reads CASSPTGLAGGEQFF. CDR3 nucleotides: TGTGCCAGCAGCCCCACTGGACTAGCGGGAGGTGAGCAGTTCTTC. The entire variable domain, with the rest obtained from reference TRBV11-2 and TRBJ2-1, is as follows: EAGVAQSPRYKIIEKRQSVAFWCNPISGHATLYWYQQILGQGPKLLIQFQNNGVVDDSQLPKDRFSAERLKGVDSTLKIQPAKLEDSAVYLCASSPTGLAGGEQFFGPGTRLTVL.

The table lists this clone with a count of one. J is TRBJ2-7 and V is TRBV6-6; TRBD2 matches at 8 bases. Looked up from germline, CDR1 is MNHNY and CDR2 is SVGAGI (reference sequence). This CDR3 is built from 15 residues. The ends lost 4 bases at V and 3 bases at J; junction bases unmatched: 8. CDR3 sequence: CASSSETSVNYEQYF. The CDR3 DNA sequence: TGTGCCAGCAGTTCGGAGACTAGCGTCAACTACGAGCAGTACTTC.

CDR3 nucleotides: TGTGCCAGCAGTCGGCCGCCGAACACTGAAGCTTTCTTT. It is translated as CASSRPPNTEAFF. The genes are TRBV2 and TRBJ1-1; D remains ambiguous. The germline gives CDR1 SNHLY, CDR2 FYNNEI. Trimming stripped 5 bases from V and 1 base from J, with 8 bases between. CDR3 length: 13 amino acids.

The DNA of the CDR3 is TGTGCCAGCAGTGTGGTCAGGGCCTACGAGCAGTACTTC. This sequence encodes CASSVVRAYEQYF. The chain recombines TRBV2 with TRBJ2-5, with D possibly TRBD1 on 5 matching bases. The J call may not be correct, given that the DNA end is closer to TRBJ2-7. The CDR3 totals 13 residues. Per the germline V gene, CDR1 is SNHLY and CDR2 is FYNNEI.

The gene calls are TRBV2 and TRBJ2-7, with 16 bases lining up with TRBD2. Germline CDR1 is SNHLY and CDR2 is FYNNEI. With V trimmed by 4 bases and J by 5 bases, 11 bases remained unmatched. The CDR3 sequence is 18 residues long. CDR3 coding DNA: TGTGCCAGCAGTGCCGAATTGGGACTAGCGGGAGGGCCCCACGAGCAGTACTTC. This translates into CASSAELGLAGGPHEQYF.

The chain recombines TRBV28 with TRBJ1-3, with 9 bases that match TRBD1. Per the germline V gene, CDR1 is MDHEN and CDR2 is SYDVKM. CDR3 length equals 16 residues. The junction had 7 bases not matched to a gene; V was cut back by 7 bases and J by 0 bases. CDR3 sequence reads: CASKKTGGVSGNTIYF. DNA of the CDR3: TGTGCCAGCAAAAAAACAGGGGGCGTCTCTGGAAACACCATATATTTT.

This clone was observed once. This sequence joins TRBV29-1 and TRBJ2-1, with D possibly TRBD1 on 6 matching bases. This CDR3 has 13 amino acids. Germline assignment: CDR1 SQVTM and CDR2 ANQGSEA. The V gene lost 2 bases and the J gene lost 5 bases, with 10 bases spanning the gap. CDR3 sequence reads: CSVESQGHNEQFF. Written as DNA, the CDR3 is TGCAGCGTTGAAAGTCAGGGGCACAATGAGCAGTTCTTC.

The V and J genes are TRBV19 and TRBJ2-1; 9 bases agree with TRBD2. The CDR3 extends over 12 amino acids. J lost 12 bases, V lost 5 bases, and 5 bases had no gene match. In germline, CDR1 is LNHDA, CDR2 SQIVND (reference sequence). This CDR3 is CASSASGVGQFF. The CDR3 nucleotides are TGTGCCAGTAGTGCTAGCGGGGTGGGGCAGTTCTTC.